This T cell receptor beta chain was recovered during a study of long-term antiretroviral therapy in people with HIV. Notes on the study in general: Dominant in the repertoire at all time points were clones expanded before ART. Post-ART, diversity grew, though it stayed under transplant donor control levels.

Researchers ran immunoSEQ v3.0 at survey level. Using immunoSEQ multiplex PCR, the repertoire was profiled, and TCRdb retains in-frame clones only, with some absent. The sample records about 20,000 clones, over 75% being singletons. Comments on this clone: Its antigen is unknown.

The origin of this receptor is a woman between 50 and 59 years old with HIV. This material consisted of unsorted PBMCs, taken 2.6 years after starting antiretroviral therapy.

The chain's CDR3 is CASSPQGLAGSEQFF. The DNA of the CDR3 is TGTGCCAGTAGTCCTCAGGGACTAGCGGGAAGTGAGCAGTTCTTC. The chain links TRBV19 to TRBJ2-1; TRBD2 matches 13 bases. J gave up 9 bases and V 5 bases, and 7 bases lay outside the gene matches. Germline loops: CDR1 LNHDA, CDR2 SQIVND (reference sequence). The CDR3 extends over 15 amino acids.